This T cell receptor (beta chain) stems from a study of blood T cell repertoires in COVID-19. Study background: Acute-phase and convalescent COVID-19 samples originated in the United States, Italy and Spain. The analysed material was cDNA or gDNA that came from T cells, B-cell-depleted T cells, or PBMCs.

Germline values: CDR1 MRHNA, CDR2 SNTAGT. The CDR3 runs to 15 residues. V was clipped by 3 bases and J by 4 bases, with 15 bases between them. A few counts support this clone. In the authors' workflow: Estimation of nucleated cell counts was performed using reference gene primer amplification. Profiled with immunoSEQ multiplex PCR; TCRdb holds only in-frame clones, not every one. V and J calls plus clone size are reproduced from that table; the DNA served to infer D and trimming. The table shows about 300,000 clones, with about 91% occurring only once. The J gene is TRBJ1-2, the V gene TRBV6-4, with D possibly being TRBD1 (6 bases). This clonotype originated in a woman aged 30 to 39 who had recovered from COVID-19. The sequencing sample was made of peripheral blood. CDR3 residues: CASSENPGQVYGYTF. The CDR3 DNA reads as TGTGCCAGCAGTGAAAATCCGGGACAAGTCTATGGCTACACCTTC.